This T cell receptor beta chain was found in a study of cytomegalovirus exposure and HLA in healthy donors. A multiplex PCR was run with 60 Vbeta primers and 13 Jbeta primers. The data were produced by immunoSEQ multiplex PCR, yet TCRdb's version contains in-frame clones alone and is incomplete. There are about 87,000 clones in the sample; approximately 69% occur only once, and approximately 20% lies in the top ten. The CDR3 totals 15 residues. V was clipped by 4 bases and J by 4 bases, with 19 bases between them. Germline V CDR1 and CDR2: SQVTM, ANQGSEA. On this clone itself: The antigen is not known.

General study findings and limits: The likely explanation for a cluster of highly shared sequence variants was sequencing artifact. TCR beta sequences reportedly predicted the HLA-A and HLA-B alleles of most subjects accurately. Exclusion applied to some V segments, including TRBV6-2 and TRBV6-3, as they were indistinguishable. The authors later found HLA-associated TCR beta chains more clonally expanded than equally common others.

The chain joins TRBV29-1 to TRBJ1-1, with a weak D call TRBD1 (6 bases). What was sequenced was PBMCs. The sequence came from a man younger than 40 in good health and CMV-seropositive. CDR3 sequence: CSVGSGGAGTTEAFF. The CDR3 region has the DNA TGCAGCGTTGGTAGTGGGGGGGCCGGGACCACTGAAGCTTTCTTT.